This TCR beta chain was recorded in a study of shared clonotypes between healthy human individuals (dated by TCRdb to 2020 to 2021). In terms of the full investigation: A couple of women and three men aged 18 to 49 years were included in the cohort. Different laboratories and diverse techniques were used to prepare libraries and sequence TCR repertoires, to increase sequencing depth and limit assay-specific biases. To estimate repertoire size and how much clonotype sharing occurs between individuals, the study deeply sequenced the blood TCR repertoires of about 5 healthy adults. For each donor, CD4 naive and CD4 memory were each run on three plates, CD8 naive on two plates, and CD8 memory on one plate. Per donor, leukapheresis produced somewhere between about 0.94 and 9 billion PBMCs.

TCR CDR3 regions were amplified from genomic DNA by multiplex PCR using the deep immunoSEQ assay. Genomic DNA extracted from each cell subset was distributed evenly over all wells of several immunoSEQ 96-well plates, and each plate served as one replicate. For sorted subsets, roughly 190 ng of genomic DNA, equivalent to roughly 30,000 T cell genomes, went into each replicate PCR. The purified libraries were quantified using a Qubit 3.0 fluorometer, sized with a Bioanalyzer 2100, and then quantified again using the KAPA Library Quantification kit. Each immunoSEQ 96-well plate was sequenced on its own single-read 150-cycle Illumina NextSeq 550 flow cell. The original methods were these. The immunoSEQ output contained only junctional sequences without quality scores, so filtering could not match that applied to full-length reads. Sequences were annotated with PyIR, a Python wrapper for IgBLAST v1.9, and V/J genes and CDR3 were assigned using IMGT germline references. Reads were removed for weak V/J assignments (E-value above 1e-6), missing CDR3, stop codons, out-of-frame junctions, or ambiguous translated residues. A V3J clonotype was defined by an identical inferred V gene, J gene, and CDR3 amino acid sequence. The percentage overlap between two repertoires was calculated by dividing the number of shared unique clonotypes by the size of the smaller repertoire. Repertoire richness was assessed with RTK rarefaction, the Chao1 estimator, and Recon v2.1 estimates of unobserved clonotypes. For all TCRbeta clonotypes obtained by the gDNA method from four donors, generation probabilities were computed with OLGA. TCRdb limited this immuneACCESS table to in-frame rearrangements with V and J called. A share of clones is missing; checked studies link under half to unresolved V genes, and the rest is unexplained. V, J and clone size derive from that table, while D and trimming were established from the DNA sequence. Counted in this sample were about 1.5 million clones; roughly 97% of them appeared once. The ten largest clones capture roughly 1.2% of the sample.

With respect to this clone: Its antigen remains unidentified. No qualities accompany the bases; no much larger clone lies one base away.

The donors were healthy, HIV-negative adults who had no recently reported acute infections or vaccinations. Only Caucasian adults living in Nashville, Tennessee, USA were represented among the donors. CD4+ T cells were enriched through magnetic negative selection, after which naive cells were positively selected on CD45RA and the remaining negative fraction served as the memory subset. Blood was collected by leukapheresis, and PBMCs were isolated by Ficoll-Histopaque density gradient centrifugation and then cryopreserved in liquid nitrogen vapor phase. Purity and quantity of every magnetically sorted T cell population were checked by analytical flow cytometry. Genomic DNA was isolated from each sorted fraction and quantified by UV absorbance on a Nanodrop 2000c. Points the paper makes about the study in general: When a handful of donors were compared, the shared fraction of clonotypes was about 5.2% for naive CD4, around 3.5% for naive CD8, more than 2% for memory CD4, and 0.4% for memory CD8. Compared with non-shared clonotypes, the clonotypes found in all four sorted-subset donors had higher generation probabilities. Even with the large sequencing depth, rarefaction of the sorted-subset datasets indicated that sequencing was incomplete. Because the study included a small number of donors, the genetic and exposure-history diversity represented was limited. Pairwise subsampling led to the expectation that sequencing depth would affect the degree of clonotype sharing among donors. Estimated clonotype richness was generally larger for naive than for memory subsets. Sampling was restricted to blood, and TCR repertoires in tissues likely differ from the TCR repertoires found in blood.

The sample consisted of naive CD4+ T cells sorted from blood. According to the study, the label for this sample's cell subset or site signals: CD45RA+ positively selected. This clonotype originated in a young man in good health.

The DNA reads as follows: TGCAGCGTCCGGGGACAGGGTCGATCTCATGGCTACACCTTC. Translated, it reads CSVRGQGRSHGYTF. The chain couples TRBV29-1 to TRBJ1-2, with TRBD1 identical over 9 junction bases. As encoded in the germline V gene, CDR1 is SQVTM while CDR2 is ANQGSEA. The germline V and J ends show losses of 6 bases and 6 bases respectively, and no gene match explains 11 bases of the junction. There are 14 amino acids in the CDR3, from cysteine to phenylalanine inclusive. Just CDR3 DNA is preserved here, 42 bases in frame from base 1.